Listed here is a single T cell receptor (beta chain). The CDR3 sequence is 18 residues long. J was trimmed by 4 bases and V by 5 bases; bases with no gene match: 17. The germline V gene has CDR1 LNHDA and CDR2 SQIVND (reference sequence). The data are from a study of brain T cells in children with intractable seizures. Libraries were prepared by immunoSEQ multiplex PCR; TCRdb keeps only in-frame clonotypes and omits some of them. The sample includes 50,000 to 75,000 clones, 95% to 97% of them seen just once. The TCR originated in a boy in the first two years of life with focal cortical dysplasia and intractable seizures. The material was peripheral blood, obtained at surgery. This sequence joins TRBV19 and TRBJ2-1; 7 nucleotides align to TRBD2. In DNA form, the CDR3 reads TGTGCCAGTAGTTTTGGACCCCGGGCTAGCGGTATATACAATGAGCAGTTCTTC. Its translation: CASSFGPRASGIYNEQFF.